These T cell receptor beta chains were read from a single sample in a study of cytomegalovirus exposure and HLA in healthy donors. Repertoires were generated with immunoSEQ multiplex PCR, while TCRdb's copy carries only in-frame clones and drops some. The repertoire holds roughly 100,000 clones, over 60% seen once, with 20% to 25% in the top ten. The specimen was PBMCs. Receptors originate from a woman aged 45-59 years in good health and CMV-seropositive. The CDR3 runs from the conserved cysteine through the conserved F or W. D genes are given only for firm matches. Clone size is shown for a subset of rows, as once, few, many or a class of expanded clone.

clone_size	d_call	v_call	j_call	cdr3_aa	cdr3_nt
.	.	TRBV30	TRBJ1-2	CAWSWLQGSYGYTF	TGTGCCTGGAGTTGGTTACAGGGATCCTATGGCTACACCTTC
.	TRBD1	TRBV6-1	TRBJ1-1	CASSEMTGTTEAFF	TGTGCCAGCAGTGAGATGACAGGGACCACTGAAGCTTTCTTT
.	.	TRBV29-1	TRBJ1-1	CSVEVQMNTEAFF	TGCAGCGTTGAAGTACAGATGAACACTGAAGCTTTCTTT
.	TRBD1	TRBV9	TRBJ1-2	CASSGGTDYGYTF	TGTGCCAGCAGCGGAGGGACAGACTATGGCTACACCTTC
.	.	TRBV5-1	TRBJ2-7	CASSAGIQAGQYF	TGCGCCAGCAGCGCCGGGATCCAGGCCGGGCAGTACTTC
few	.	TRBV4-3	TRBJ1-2	CASSPTDRTVDPFGYTF	TGCGCCAGCAGCCCGACAGATAGGACAGTGGATCCGTTTGGCTACACCTTC
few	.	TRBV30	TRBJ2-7	CAWSRFEGISEQYF	TGTGCCTGGAGTAGGTTTGAGGGAATCAGCGAGCAGTACTTC
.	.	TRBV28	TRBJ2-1	CASSLATGRSDNEQFF	TGTGCCAGCAGTTTGGCAACAGGTCGGTCGGACAATGAGCAGTTCTTC
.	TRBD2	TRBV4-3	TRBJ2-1	CASSQDGTSGLQFF	TGCGCCAGCAGCCAAGATGGGACTAGCGGGCTTCAGTTCTTC
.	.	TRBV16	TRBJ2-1	CASSQSTREQFF	TGTGCCAGCAGCCAATCTACGAGGGAGCAGTTCTTC
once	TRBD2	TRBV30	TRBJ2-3	CAWRGRRGLTLDTQYF	TGTGCCTGGAGAGGTCGGCGGGGGTTAACTTTAGATACGCAGTATTTT
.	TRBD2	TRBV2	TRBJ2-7	CASLGTRNEQYF	TGTGCCAGCTTGGGGACTAGGAACGAGCAGTACTTC